This T cell receptor (beta chain) was identified during a study of naive and memory T cell subsets. Study results and limitations: Clonotypes here are unpaired alpha or beta chain sequences. In CD4 and CD8 cells, diversity dropped from naive through EMRA.

An equimolar mix of two oligonucleotides served as the beta constant-region primer for TRBC1 and TRBC2. An oligonucleotide with the SP2 primer and a 12-nucleotide UMI was ligated to the cDNA 3' end. One entry per CDR3 protein results from TCRdb running MiXCR on the UMI-ligation and nested PCR reads. Of some 85,000 distinct CDR3 sequences in the sample, around 13% were seen once. This CDR3 has 14 amino acids. Trimming took 8 bases from V and 5 from J, leaving 19 bases between them. CDR1 SQVTM and CDR2 ANQGSEA come from the germline V gene. In the case of this clonotype: What it binds is unknown.

Separate alpha and beta amplification began at the second PCR step. Specimen: central memory CD4+ T cells from blood. This rearrangement joins TRBV29-1 to TRBJ2-1; D may match TRBD1 or TRBD2 (5 bases each). This TCR was sampled from a human donor in good health. Here the CDR3 DNA reads TGCAGCCTTCTGGGGGTAGAATCCCACAATGAGCAGTTCTTC. Translation: CSLLGVESHNEQFF.